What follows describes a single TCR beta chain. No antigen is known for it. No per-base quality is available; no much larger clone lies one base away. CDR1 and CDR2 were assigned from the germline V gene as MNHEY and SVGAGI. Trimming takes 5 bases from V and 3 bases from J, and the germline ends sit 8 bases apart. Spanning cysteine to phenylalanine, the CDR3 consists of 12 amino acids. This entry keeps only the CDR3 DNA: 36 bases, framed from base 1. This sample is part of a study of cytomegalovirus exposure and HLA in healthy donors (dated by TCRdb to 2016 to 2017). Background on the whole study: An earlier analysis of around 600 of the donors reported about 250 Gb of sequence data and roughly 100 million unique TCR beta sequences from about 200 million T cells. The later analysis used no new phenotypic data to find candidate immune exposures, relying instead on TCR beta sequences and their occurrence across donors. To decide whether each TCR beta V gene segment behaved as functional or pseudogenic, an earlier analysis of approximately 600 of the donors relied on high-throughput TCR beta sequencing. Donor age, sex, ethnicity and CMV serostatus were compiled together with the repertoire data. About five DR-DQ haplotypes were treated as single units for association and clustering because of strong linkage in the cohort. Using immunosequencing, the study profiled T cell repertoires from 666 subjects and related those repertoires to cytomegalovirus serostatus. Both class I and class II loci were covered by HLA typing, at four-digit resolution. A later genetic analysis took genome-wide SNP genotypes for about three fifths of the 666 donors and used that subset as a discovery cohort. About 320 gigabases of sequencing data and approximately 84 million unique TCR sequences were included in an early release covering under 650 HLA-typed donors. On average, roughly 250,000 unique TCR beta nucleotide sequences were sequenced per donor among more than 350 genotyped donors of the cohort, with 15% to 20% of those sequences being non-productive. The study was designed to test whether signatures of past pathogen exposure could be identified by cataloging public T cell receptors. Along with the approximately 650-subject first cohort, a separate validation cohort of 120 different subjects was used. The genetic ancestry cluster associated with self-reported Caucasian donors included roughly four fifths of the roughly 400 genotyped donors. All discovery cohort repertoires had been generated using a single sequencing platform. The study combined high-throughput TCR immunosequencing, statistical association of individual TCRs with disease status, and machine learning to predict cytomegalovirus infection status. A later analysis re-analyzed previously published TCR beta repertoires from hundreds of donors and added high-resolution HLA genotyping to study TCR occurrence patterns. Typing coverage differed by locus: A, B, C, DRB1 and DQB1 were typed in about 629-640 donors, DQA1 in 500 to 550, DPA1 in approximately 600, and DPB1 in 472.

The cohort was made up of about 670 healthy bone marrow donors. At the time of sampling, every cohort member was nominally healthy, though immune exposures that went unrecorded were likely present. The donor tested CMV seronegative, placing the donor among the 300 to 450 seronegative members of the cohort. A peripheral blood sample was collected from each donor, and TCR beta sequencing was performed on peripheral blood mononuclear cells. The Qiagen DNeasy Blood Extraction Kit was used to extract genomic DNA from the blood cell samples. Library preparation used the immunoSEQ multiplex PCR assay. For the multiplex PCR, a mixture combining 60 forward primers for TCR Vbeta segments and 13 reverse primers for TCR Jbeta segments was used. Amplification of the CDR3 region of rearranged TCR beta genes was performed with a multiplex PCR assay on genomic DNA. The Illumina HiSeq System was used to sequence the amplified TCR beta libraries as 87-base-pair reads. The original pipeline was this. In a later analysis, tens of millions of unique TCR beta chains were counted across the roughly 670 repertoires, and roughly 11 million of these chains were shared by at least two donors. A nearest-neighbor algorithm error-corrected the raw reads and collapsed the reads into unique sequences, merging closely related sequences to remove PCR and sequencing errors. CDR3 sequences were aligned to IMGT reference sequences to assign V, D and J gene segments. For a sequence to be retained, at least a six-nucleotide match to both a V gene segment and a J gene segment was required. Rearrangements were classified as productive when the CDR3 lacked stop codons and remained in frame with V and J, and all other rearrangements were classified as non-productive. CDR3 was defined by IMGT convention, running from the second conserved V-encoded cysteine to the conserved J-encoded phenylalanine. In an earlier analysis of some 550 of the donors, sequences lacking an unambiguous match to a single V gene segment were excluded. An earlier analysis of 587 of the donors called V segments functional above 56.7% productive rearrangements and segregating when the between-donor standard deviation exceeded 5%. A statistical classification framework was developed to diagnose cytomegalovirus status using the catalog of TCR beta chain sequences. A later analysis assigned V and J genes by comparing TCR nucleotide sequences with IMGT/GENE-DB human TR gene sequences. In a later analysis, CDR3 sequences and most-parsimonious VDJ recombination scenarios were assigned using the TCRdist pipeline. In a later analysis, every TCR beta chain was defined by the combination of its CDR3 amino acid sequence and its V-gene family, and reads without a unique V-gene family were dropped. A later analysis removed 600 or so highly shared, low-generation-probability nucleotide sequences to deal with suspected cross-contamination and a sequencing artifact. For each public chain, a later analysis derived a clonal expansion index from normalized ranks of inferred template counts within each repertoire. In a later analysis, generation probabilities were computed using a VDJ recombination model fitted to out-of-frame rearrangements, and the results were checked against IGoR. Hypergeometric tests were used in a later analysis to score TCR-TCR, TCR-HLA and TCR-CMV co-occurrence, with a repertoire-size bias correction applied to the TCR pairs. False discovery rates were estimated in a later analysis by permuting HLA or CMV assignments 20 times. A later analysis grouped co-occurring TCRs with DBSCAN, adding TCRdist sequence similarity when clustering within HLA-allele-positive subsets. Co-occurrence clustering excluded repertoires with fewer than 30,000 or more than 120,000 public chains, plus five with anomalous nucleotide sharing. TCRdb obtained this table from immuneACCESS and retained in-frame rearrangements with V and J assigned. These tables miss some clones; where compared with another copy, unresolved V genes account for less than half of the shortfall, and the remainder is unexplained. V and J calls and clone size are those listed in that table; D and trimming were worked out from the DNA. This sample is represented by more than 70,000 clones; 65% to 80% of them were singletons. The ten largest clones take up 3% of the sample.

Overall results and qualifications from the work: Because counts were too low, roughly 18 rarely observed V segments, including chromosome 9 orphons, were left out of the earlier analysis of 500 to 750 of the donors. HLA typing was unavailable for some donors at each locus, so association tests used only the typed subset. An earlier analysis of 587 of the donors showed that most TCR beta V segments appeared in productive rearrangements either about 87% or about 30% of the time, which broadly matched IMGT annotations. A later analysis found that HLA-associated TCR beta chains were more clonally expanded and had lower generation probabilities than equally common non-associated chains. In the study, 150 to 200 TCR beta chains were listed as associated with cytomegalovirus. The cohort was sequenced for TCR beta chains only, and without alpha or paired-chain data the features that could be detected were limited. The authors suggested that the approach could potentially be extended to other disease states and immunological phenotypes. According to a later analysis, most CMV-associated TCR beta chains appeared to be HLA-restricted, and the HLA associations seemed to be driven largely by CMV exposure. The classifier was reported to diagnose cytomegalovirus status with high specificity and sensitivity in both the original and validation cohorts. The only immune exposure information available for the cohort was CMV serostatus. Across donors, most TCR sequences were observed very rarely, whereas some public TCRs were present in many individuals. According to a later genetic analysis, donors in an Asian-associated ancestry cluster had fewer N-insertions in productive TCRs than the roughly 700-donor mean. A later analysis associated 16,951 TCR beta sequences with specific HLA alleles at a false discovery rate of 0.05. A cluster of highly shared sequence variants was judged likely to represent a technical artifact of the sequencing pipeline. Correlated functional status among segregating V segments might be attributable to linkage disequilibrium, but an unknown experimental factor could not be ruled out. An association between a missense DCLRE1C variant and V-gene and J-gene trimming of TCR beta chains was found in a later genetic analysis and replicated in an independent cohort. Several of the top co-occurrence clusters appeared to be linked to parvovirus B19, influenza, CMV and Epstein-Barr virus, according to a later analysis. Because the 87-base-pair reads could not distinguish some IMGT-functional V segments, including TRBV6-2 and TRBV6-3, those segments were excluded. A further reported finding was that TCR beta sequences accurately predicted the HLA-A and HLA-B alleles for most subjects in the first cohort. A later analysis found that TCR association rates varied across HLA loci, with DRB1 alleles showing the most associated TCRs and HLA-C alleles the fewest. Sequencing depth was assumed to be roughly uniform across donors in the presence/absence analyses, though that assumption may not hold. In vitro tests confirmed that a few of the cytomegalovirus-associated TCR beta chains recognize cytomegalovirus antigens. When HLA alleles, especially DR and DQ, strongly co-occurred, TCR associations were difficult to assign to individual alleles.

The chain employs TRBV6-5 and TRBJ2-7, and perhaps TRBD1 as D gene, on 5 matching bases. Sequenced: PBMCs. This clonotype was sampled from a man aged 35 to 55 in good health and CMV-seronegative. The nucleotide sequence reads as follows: TGTGCCAGCAGTCAAGACAGCTACGAGCAGTACTTC. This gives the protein CASSQDSYEQYF.